One sample yielded the 25 T cell receptor beta chains listed below, sequenced in a study of cytomegalovirus exposure and HLA in healthy donors. The PCR used 60 Vbeta and 13 Jbeta primers. The method was immunoSEQ multiplex PCR; TCRdb's version includes in-frame clones alone and lacks a portion of them. The sample records 6,500 to 8,000 clones, roughly 51% being singletons. Sequenced: PBMCs. These receptors all stem from a man in his thirties or forties in good health and CMV-seropositive.

This chain joins TRBV29-1 and TRBJ2-1; D possibly corresponds to TRBD2 (6 bases). CDR1 and CDR2 (germline): SQVTM, ANQGSEA. The CDR3 totals 12 residues. Deletions cut 7 bases from V and 7 bases from J, with 14 bases between. Here the CDR3 DNA reads TGCAGCGCACGGGACTGGGGTAATGAGCAGTTCTTC. Protein sequence: CSARDWGNEQFF.

The CDR3 here is CSAYYTEAFF. The CDR3 DNA reads as TGCAGCGCTTACTACACTGAAGCTTTCTTT. The rearrangement joins TRBV29-1 to TRBJ1-1, with unresolved D. Germline loops: CDR1 SQVTM, CDR2 ANQGSEA. The CDR3 is 10 residues long. Trimming removed 7 bases at V and 3 bases at J, with 6 bases between. The variable domain in full, with the rest retrieved from reference TRBV29-1 and TRBJ1-1, is SAVISQKPSRDICQRGTSLTIQCQVDSQVTMMFWYRQQPGQSLTLIATANQGSEATYESGFVIDKFPISRPNLTFSTLTVSNMSPEDSSIYLCSAYYTEAFFGQGTRLTVV.

This chain links TRBV30 with TRBJ2-5, with 8 bases lining up with TRBD1. Germline trimming cut 7 bases from V and 4 bases from J; bases unmatched to any gene: 5. This CDR3 has 12 residues. Germline-derived CDR1 and CDR2 are GTSNPN and SVGIG (reference sequence). The CDR3 bases are TGTGCCTTTACAGGGGGTGGAGAGACCCAGTACTTC. Protein: CAFTGGGETQYF.

V gene TRBV10-2 combines with J gene TRBJ2-7; 12 bases fit TRBD2. CDR1 and CDR2 (germline): WSHSY, SAAADI. This CDR3 spans 13 amino acids. The V gene end was trimmed by 6 bases and the J gene end by 6 bases; junction bases not matched to a gene: 3. The CDR3: CASRLAGGPEQYF. The CDR3 bases are TGCGCCAGCAGACTAGCGGGAGGCCCCGAGCAGTACTTC.

The V call is TRBV5-6, the J call TRBJ1-1; the D gene is possibly TRBD1 (6 bases). CDR1 is SGHDT, CDR2 YYEEEE, per germline. V was pared by 3 bases and J by 8 bases, with 11 bases between. This CDR3 is built from 12 residues. CDR3 coding DNA: TGTGCCAGCAGCTCGGACAGCCTAGAAGCTTTCTTT. Translation: CASSSDSLEAFF.

This rearrangement joins TRBV4-3 to TRBJ2-2; 8 bases match TRBD2. J lost 3 bases, V lost 1 base, and 1 base had no gene match. Per the germline V gene, CDR1 is LGHNA and CDR2 is YSLEER. The CDR3 has 15 residues. The CDR3 sequence: CASSQGTSYTGELFF. The CDR3 DNA reads TGCGCCAGCAGCCAAGGGACTAGCTACACCGGGGAGCTGTTTTTT.

This clone was picked up a small number of times. The J gene is TRBJ2-7, the V gene TRBV7-9; a weak D match, TRBD2 (5 bases). The CDR3 consists of 13 residues. Trimming removed 3 bases at V and 4 bases at J, with 10 bases between. CDR1 SEHNR and CDR2 FQNEAQ come from the germline V gene (reference sequence). CDR3 sequence (DNA): TGTGCCAGCAGCTTGACTACCGATTACGAGCAGTACTTC. Encoded protein: CASSLTTDYEQYF.

The chain has TRBV6-5 and TRBJ1-1; D perhaps matches TRBD1 (5 bases). The V end was cut by 6 bases, the J end by 4 bases, with 12 bases between. The CDR3 extends over 13 amino acids. Germline-derived CDR1 and CDR2 are MNHEY and SVGAGI. As DNA, the CDR3 is TGTGCCAGCAGCCGACAGTATATCACTGAAGCTTTCTTT. Translation gives CASSRQYITEAFF.

The V gene is TRBV7-2, the J gene TRBJ2-7, with TRBD2 matching 11 bases. CDR1 is SGHTA, CDR2 FQGNSA, per germline. The CDR3 sequence is 13 residues long. The trim removed 5 bases at V and 6 bases at J, leaving 3 bases unmatched. This CDR3 is CASSVTSGGEQYF. In nucleotides, the CDR3 is TGTGCCAGCAGCGTCACTAGCGGGGGCGAGCAGTACTTC.

J is TRBJ1-1 and V is TRBV25-1; 12 bases line up with TRBD1. With 1 base clipped from V and 8 bases from J, the junction kept 2 bases outside the gene matches. The germline V gene has CDR1 MGHDK and CDR2 SYGVNS. This CDR3 region has 14 residues. CDR3 bases: TGTGCCAGCAGTGAATCCGGGACAGGGGGCGAAGCTTTCTTT. This translates into CASSESGTGGEAFF.

The chain joins TRBV10-1 to TRBJ2-1; possibly TRBD2 for D (5 bases). V was cut by 3 bases and J by 8 bases, with 11 bases left in between. The CDR3 totals 13 residues. Germline V gene sequence: CDR1 WNHNN, CDR2 SYGVQD (reference sequence). CDR3 in DNA: TGCGCCAGCAGTGAATTACTAGACGATGAGCAGTTCTTC. Translated, it gives CASSELLDDEQFF.

This chain joins TRBV25-1 and TRBJ1-2; D remains ambiguous. This CDR3 spans 13 amino acids. Germline lookup yields CDR1 MGHDK and CDR2 SYGVNS. The V and J ends lost 5 bases and 5 bases respectively, with 12 bases between them. The CDR3, as DNA: TGTGCCAGCAGTACCTCTGGCCCTTATGGCTACACCTTC. Protein: CASSTSGPYGYTF.

This chain links TRBV4-3 with TRBJ1-3, with 9 bases fitting TRBD1. The germline V gene encodes CDR1 LGHNA and CDR2 YSLEER. The length of the CDR3 is 18 residues. Trimming at V came to 0 bases and at J to 3 bases, leaving 9 bases not matched to a gene. The CDR3 DNA reads as TGCGCCAGCAGCCAAGAGGTCCCCCGACAGGGGGATGGAAACACCATATATTTT. Its protein is CASSQEVPRQGDGNTIYF.

The gene calls are TRBV29-1 and TRBJ2-7, with 9 positions matching TRBD2. Looked up from germline, CDR1 is SQVTM and CDR2 is ANQGSEA. CDR3 length equals 13 residues. J lost 4 bases, V lost 4 bases, and 5 bases had no gene match. The CDR3 DNA follows: TGCAGCGTTGTCCTAGCGGGGTTATACGAGCAGTACTTC. Translated, it gives CSVVLAGLYEQYF.

The chain's CDR3 is CASSYSTATYEQYF. For the CDR3, the DNA is TGTGCCAGCAGTTACTCGACAGCTACCTACGAGCAGTACTTC. This chain joins TRBV6-5 and TRBJ2-7; possible D gene TRBD1, 5 bases. Trimming took 0 bases from V and 2 from J, leaving 8 bases between them. Germline loops: CDR1 MNHEY, CDR2 SVGAGI. The CDR3 spans 14 residues.

This clone was seen a handful of times. V and J are TRBV29-1 and TRBJ1-1; D unclear. From germline, CDR1 is SQVTM and CDR2 ANQGSEA. The germline V and J ends were trimmed by 7 bases and 3 bases, with 15 bases remaining between them. CDR3 length: 13 residues. CDR3 sequence: CSARVSGDTEAFF. CDR3 bases: TGCAGCGCGAGGGTTTCTGGGGACACTGAAGCTTTCTTT.

This chain joins TRBV29-1 and TRBJ2-2, with 10 bases lining up with TRBD2. Per germline, CDR1 SQVTM and CDR2 ANQGSEA. The CDR3 totals 15 residues. After removal of 4 bases from V and 4 bases from J, the junction contained 6 bases not matched to a gene. The CDR3: CSVGVLAGRTGELFF. CDR3 coding DNA: TGCAGCGTTGGAGTACTAGCGGGGCGCACCGGGGAGCTGTTTTTT.

This clone has only one observation. The CDR3 DNA reads as TGTGCCTGGAATCCGGGACAGGGGCCGAATAACAATCAGCCCCAGCATTTT. It specifies CAWNPGQGPNNNQPQHF. The rearrangement uses TRBV30 and TRBJ1-5; 10 bases fit TRBD1. After removal of 4 bases from V and 3 bases from J, the junction contained 12 bases not matched to a gene. This CDR3 is 17 amino acids long. Germline CDR1 GTSNPN, CDR2 SVGIG (reference sequence).

The rearrangement joins TRBV11-3 to TRBJ1-4; D unclear. The CDR3 sequence is 14 residues long. Deletions cut 5 bases from V and 2 bases from J, with 9 bases between. Germline CDR1 and CDR2: SGHNT and YENEEA. Written as DNA, the CDR3 is TGTGCCAGCAGCAGAGGGAGGACTAATGAAAAACTGTTTTTT. Its translation is CASSRGRTNEKLFF.

This rearrangement joins TRBV4-1 to TRBJ2-5; D is possibly TRBD1 (6 bases). This CDR3 comprises 17 residues. The V end lost 0 bases, the J end lost 2 bases, and 16 bases lay between the germline ends. Germline assignment: CDR1 MGHRA and CDR2 YSYEKL. CDR3 residues: CASSQDVTGVGQETQYF. Here the CDR3 DNA reads TGCGCCAGCAGCCAAGACGTGACAGGCGTGGGGCAAGAGACCCAGTACTTC.

This clone was seen only once. J is TRBJ1-1 and V is TRBV30; D gene ambiguous. The CDR3 is made up of 13 amino acids. The V gene's germline CDR1 is GTSNPN and CDR2 SVGIG (reference sequence). The ends were cut back, 0 bases at V and 8 bases at J, with 13 bases in the middle. This CDR3 reads CAWSVRGGSEAFF. The CDR3 nucleotides read TGTGCCTGGAGTGTACGCGGAGGCTCCGAAGCTTTCTTT.

The genes are TRBV25-1 and TRBJ1-1, with no clear D. This CDR3 has 10 residues. Germline values: CDR1 MGHDK, CDR2 SYGVNS. V shed 3 bases and J shed 7 bases, with 3 bases lying between them. The CDR3 loop reads CASSDSEAFF. The CDR3 DNA reads as TGTGCCAGCAGTGACAGTGAAGCTTTCTTT.

This chain uses TRBV4-2 with TRBJ2-3, with TRBD1 matching over 10 bases. In germline, CDR1 is LGHNA, CDR2 YNFKEQ. V lost 4 bases to trimming and J lost 4 bases; unmatched junction nucleotides: 5. This CDR3 contains 15 residues. CDR3 bases: TGTGCCAGCAGCCCCCGGGACAGGGGTCCAGATACGCAGTATTTT. Its protein is CASSPRDRGPDTQYF.

The chain links TRBV29-1 to TRBJ1-2; TRBD1 agrees at 7 bases. The germline V gene encodes CDR1 SQVTM and CDR2 ANQGSEA. J lost 0 bases, V lost 4 bases, and 8 bases had no gene match. The CDR3 length is 15 residues. The CDR3 DNA follows: TGCAGCGTTGCCGACAGGGAGGATTCTAACTATGGCTACACCTTC. Translating it yields CSVADREDSNYGYTF.

This clone has a handful of counts. The J gene is TRBJ1-6, the V gene TRBV30; TRBD1 might be the D (6 bases). CDR1 is GTSNPN, CDR2 SVGIG, per germline (reference sequence). There are 13 residues in the CDR3. Deletions cut 1 base from V and 8 bases from J, with 9 bases between. CDR3 amino acids: CAWSGGGHSPLHF. The DNA for the CDR3 is TGTGCCTGGAGTGGAGGGGGACATTCACCCCTCCACTTT. The full variable domain, with the rest looked up from reference TRBV30 and TRBJ1-6, is SQTIHQWPATLVQPVGSPLSLECTVEGTSNPNLYWYRQAAGRGLQLLFYSVGIGQISSEVPQNLSASRPQDRQFILSSKKLLLSDSGFYLCAWSGGGHSPLHFGNGTRLTVT.